The 19 T cell receptor beta chains in this list originate from one sample, sequenced in a study of CXCR3-negative and CXCR3-positive naive CD8 T cells. Carrying UMI labels, the TRB cDNA libraries were prepared through 5' RACE. No DNA is given; TCRdb re-called the 5' RACE reads and lists each CDR3 protein once. The table for this sample gives around 81,000 distinct CDR3 sequences. The sample taken for sequencing was naive CXCR3- CD8+ T cells from blood. Described subset: CD45RO-CCR7+CD27+CD95- naive CD8+ T cells lacking CXCR3 (TNR3-). The receptors originated from a human donor in good health. Some clones in this sample may be carry-over from other donors' samples.

The gene calls are TRBV7-9 and TRBJ2-2; the D call of TRBD1 rests on TCRdb alone, since no DNA is present to check it. Germline CDR1 and CDR2: SEHNR and FQNEAQ (reference sequence). The CDR3 runs 15 residues. CDR3: CASSYLQGYTGELFF.

The V gene is TRBV28, the J gene TRBJ2-3; TCRdb indicates TRBD1, and absent DNA this call remains unverified. The CDR3 has 13 residues. The germline V gene has CDR1 MDHEN and CDR2 SYDVKM. CDR3 sequence: CASSSLVADTQYF.

This chain links TRBV29-1 with TRBJ2-2. Germline CDR1 reads SQVTM; CDR2 reads ANQGSEA. CDR3 length: 12 amino acids. CDR3 in amino acids: CSVGVETGELFF.

The chain uses TRBV27 and TRBJ2-7; the D call of TRBD2 rests on TCRdb alone, since no DNA is present to check it. Germline V gene sequence: CDR1 MNHEY, CDR2 SMNVEV (reference sequence). CDR3 length: 14 residues. CDR3 residues: CASRPGLPLYEQYF.

This rearrangement joins TRBV4-1 to TRBJ2-3; there is no DNA to check the TCRdb D call of TRBD1. CDR1 MGHRA and CDR2 YSYEKL come from the germline V gene. The CDR3 length is 17 residues. CDR3 in amino acids: CASSQEKQVDNTDTQYF.

The V and J genes are TRBV7-2 and TRBJ2-1; TCRdb picks TRBD1, but there is no DNA to check that call. Germline lookup yields CDR1 SGHTA and CDR2 FQGNSA. This CDR3 region has 13 residues. CDR3 in amino acids: CASSSPPGYEQFF.

The chain recombines TRBV24-1 with TRBJ2-1; TCRdb designates TRBD1, a call that cannot be tested without DNA. The CDR3 has 16 amino acids. Germline CDR1 KGHDR, CDR2 SFDVKD. This chain's CDR3 is CATSGPPSGIYNEQFF.

The rearrangement links TRBV4-3 to TRBJ1-5; TCRdb's D call, TRBD1, is unchecked because there is no DNA. CDR1 and CDR2 from the germline V gene are LGHNA and YSLEER. The CDR3 consists of 19 residues. CDR3 in amino acids: CASSQDRAGSAEGNQPQHF.

The J gene is TRBJ2-1, the V gene TRBV7-3. CDR3 length: 15 amino acids. Looked up from germline, CDR1 is SGHTA and CDR2 is FQGTGA. CDR3: CASSFYDSSYNEQFF. The full variable domain, its missing parts supplied by reference TRBV7-3 and TRBJ2-1, is GAGVSQTPSNKVTEKGKYVELRCDPISGHTALYWYRQSLGQGPEFLIYFQGTGAADDSGLPNDRFFAVRPEGSVSTLKIQRTERGDSAVYLCASSFYDSSYNEQFFGPGTRLTVL.

J is TRBJ2-7 and V is TRBV5-1. Germline lookup yields CDR1 SGHRS and CDR2 YFSETQ. The CDR3 consists of 13 residues. The chain's CDR3 is CASSLHSSYEQYF. The full variable domain, its missing parts supplied by reference TRBV5-1 and TRBJ2-7, is KAGVTQTPRYLIKTRGQQVTLSCSPISGHRSVSWYQQTPGQGLQFLFEYFSETQRNKGNFPGRFSGRQFSNSRSEMNVSTLELGDSALYLCASSLHSSYEQYFGPGTRLTVT.

The chain uses TRBV27 and TRBJ2-1; TCRdb gives TRBD1 as the D gene, but with no DNA this cannot be confirmed. Germline V gene lookup returns CDR1 MNHEY and CDR2 SMNVEV (reference sequence). CDR3 size: 18 residues. CDR3 amino acids: CASFSSGQSFSSYNEQFF.

This sequence joins TRBV20-1 and TRBJ2-7; with no DNA, the TCRdb D assignment of TRBD1 cannot be verified. Germline CDR1 DFQATT, CDR2 SNEGSKA (reference sequence). The CDR3 length is 16 residues. CDR3 protein: CSARGDPGPILYEQYF.

This chain uses TRBV29-1 with TRBJ1-1; TCRdb returns TRBD1, unconfirmable since there is no DNA. This CDR3 is built from 14 residues. Germline V gene data show CDR1 as SQVTM and CDR2 as ANQGSEA. The CDR3 sequence: CSVPPGGMNTEAFF.

The V call is TRBV7-9, the J call TRBJ2-7; the TCRdb D gene call, TRBD1, has no DNA to confirm it. CDR1 is SEHNR, CDR2 FQNEAQ, per germline (reference sequence). This CDR3 has 14 residues. The CDR3 sequence is CASSLDSQVSEQYF.

This chain joins TRBV29-1 and TRBJ2-7; TCRdb outputs TRBD1, but without DNA this stays unchecked. CDR1 is SQVTM and CDR2 is ANQGSEA in the germline V gene. This CDR3 region has 13 residues. CDR3 loop: CSVERTDGYEQYF.

The V and J genes are TRBV7-2 and TRBJ1-4; TCRdb names TRBD1, which stays unverified in the absence of DNA. The CDR3 loop spans 16 amino acids. The germline V gene encodes CDR1 SGHTA and CDR2 FQGNSA. This chain's CDR3 is CASSLAHGTGNEKLFF.

V and J are TRBV5-1 and TRBJ2-3. The CDR3 has 11 amino acids. Germline CDR1 and CDR2: SGHRS and YFSETQ. CDR3 protein: CASSTRDTQYF.

V and J are TRBV7-3 and TRBJ2-2. Germline V gene data show CDR1 as SGHTA and CDR2 as FQGTGA. This CDR3 is 13 amino acids long. CDR3 amino acids: CASSNTGTGELFF.

This clonotype shows up as medium-sized (0.01 to 0.1%) by frequency. The chain carries TRBV18 and TRBJ1-1. Looked up from germline, CDR1 is KGHSH and CDR2 is LQKENI. This CDR3 has 12 amino acids. CDR3 region: CASSPSEAEAFF. Looking up the rest from reference TRBV18 and TRBJ1-1 gives the full variable domain: NAGVMQNPRHLVRRRGQEARLRCSPMKGHSHVYWYRQLPEEGLKFMVYLQKENIIDESGMPKERFSAEFPKEGPSILRIQQVVRGDSAAYFCASSPSEAEAFFGQGTRLTVV.